This T cell receptor beta chain emerged from a study (dated by TCRdb to between 2015 and 2017). Study-wide context: The study examined whether tumor-infiltrating Tregs in breast cancer are drawn from blood Tregs or arise in situ by conversion from other CD4+ T cell subsets. Overall study results and their limits: The validation in the larger cohort was limited to a single TCR beta V-J rearrangement instead of whole repertoires. Tumor-infiltrating Treg TCR alpha and beta sequences overlapped most with tumor naive CD4+ T cells, then with blood naive CD4+ T cells. In terms of TCR gene usage, tumor memory CD4+ T cells clustered together with blood and lymph node memory CD4+ cells, as well as with lymph node naive CD4+ cells.

V trim: 3 bases; J trim: 7 bases; unmatched bases: 9. From the cysteine up to the phenylalanine, the CDR3 has a length of 15 residues. CDR3 DNA is the only sequence kept; it has 45 bases, read in frame from the first base. Amplification of full-length TCR variable regions was done by 5' RACE PCR using constant-region reverse primers, and this step was followed by semi-nested PCR with Nested Universal Primer A. Using the ReliaPrep RNA Cell Miniprep System, total RNA was extracted, and the SMARTer RACE 5'/3' Kit was then used to reverse transcribe the RNA into 5'RACE-ready cDNA. Multiplex adaptors were used to barcode the full-length TCR alpha and beta libraries, which were then sequenced on an Illumina MiSeq. Concerning the study's data processing: For each of nine subset-tissue groups, sequencing data from the five patients were pooled, and the groups were then compared using unsupervised clustering of TCR gene usage. The Morisita-Horn index was used to calculate repertoire similarity, with shared sequences weighted by how much each contributed to each repertoire. Starting from the raw public reads, TCRdb applied fastp trimming at Q25, assembled clones with MiXCR and retained in-frame beta chains. Identical CDR3 proteins give one entry, which carries the most common genes and DNA. The V and J calls were not made by the authors but by TCRdb's processing. The sample table records roughly 50,000 distinct CDR3 sequences; more than 20% of these occur just once. The ten largest clones add up to about 3% of the sample.

This clonotype was seen only a few times. The clone's antigen remains unknown. Base-call qualities are not available, and no considerably larger clone is one nucleotide away. Naive CD4+ T cells were purified with the Miltenyi Naive CD4+ T Cell Isolation kit, with Tregs depleted using CD25 microbeads. Tregs, naive and memory CD4+ T cells from tumor, blood and ipsilateral draining lymph nodes of a handful of breast cancer patients underwent full-length TCR alpha and beta sequencing. Tumor tissue, along with lymph nodes from ipsilateral axillary dissection, was perfused with PBS, minced, and then digested using collagenase I and hyaluronidase. FACS confirmed that the sorted cell populations were more than 90% pure.

The sequencing sample was made of tumor-infiltrating naive CD4+ T cells sorted from the breast tumor. The cell subset or site label of this sample denotes: naive CD4+ T cells, CD4+CD45RA+CD25-. The chain was built from TRBV12-3 or TRBV12-4 and TRBJ1-5, and 7 junctional nucleotides match TRBD1. The sequence was collected from a female donor with breast cancer. The base sequence is TGTGCCAGCAGTTTTTGGACAGGAAGAGACCAGCCCCAGCATTTT. Its amino acids are CASSFWTGRDQPQHF.